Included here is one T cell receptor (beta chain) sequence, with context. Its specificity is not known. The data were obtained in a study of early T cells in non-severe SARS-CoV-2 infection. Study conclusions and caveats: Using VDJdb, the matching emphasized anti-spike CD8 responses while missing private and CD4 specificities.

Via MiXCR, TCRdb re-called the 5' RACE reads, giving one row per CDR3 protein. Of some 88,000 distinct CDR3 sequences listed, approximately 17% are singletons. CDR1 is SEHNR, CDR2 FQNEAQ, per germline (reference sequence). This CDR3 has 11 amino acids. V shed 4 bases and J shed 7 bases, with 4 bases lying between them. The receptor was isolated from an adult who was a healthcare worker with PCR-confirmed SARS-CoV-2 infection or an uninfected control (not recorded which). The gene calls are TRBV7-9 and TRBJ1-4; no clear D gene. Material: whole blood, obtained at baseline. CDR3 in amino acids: CASSSIEKLFF. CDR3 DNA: TGTGCCAGCAGCTCTATTGAAAAACTGTTTTTT.